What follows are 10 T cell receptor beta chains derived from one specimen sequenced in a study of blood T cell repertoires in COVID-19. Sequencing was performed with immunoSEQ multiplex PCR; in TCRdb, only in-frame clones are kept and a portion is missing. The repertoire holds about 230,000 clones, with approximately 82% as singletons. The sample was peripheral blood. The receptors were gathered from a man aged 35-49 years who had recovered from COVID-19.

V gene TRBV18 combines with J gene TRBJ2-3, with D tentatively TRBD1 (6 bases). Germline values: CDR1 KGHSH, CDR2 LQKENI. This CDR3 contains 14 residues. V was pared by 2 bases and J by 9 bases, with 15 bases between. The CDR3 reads CASSPSEQGRTQYF. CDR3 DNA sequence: TGTGCCAGCTCACCATCAGAACAGGGTCGGACGCAGTATTTT.

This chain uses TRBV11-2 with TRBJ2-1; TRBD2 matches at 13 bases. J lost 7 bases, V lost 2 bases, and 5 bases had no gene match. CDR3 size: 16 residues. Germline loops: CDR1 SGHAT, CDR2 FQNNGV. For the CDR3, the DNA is TGTGCCAGCAGCTTATTAGGGACTAGCGGGATAAATGAGCAGTTCTTC. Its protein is CASSLLGTSGINEQFF.

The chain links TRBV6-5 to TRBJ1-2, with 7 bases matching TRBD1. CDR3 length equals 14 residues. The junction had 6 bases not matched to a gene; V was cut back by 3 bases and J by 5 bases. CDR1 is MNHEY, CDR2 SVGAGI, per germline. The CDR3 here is CASSYRQGSYGYTF. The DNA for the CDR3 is TGTGCCAGCAGTTATCGACAGGGTTCGTATGGCTACACCTTC.

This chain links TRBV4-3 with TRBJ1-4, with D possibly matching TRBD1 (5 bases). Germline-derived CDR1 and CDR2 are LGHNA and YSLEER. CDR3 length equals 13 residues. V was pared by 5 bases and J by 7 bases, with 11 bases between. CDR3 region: CASSFAQVEKLFF. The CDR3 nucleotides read TGCGCCAGCAGCTTCGCACAGGTTGAAAAACTGTTTTTT.

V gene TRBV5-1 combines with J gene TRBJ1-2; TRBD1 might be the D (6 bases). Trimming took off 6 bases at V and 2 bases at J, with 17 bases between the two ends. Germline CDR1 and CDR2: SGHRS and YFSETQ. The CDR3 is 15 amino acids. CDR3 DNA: TGCGCCAGCACCCCGTCCGGGGGGCAAAACTATGGCTACACCTTC. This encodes CASTPSGGQNYGYTF.

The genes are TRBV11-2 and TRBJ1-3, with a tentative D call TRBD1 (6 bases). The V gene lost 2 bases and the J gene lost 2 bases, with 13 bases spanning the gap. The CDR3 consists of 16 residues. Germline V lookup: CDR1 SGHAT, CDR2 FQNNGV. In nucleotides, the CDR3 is TGTGCCAGCAGCTTAAACGTGGGGGCAGCTGGAAACACCATATATTTT. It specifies CASSLNVGAAGNTIYF.

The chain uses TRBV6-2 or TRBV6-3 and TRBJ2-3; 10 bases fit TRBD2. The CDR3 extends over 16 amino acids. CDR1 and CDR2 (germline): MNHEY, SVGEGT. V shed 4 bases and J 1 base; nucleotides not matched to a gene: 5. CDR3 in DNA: TGTGCCAGCAGTTCCCCTAGCGGGGGACGCACAGATACGCAGTATTTT. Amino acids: CASSSPSGGRTDTQYF.

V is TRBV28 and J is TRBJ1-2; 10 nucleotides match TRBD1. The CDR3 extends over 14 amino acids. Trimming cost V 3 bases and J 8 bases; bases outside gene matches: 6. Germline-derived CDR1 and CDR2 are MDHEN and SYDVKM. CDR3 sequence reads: CASSFRQGARGYTF. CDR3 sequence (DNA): TGTGCCAGCAGTTTTAGACAGGGGGCGCGCGGCTACACCTTC.

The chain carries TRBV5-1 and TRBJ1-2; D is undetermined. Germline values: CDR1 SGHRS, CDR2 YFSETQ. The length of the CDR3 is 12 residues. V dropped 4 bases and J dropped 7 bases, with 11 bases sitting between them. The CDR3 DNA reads TGCGCCAGCAGCCTCGACACCCTTGGCTACACCTTC. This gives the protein CASSLDTLGYTF.

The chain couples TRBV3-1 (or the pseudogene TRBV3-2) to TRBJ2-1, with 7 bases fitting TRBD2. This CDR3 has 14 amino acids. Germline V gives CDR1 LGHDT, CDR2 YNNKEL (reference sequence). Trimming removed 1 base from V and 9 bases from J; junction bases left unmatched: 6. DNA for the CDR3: TGTGCCAGCAGCCAAGTTCGCCCGGGGGGTGAGCAGTTCTTC. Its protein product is CASSQVRPGGEQFF.